The count of the clone carrying this T cell receptor beta chain is one. Data came from immunoSEQ multiplex PCR; TCRdb stores just in-frame clones and leaves some out. The sample contains approximately 100,000 clones, 85% to 90% of which appear only once. Per germline, CDR1 KGHDR and CDR2 SFDVKD. The CDR3 covers 15 residues. The junction had 3 bases not matched to a gene; V was cut back by 6 bases and J by 2 bases. The sample is drawn from a study of blood T cell repertoires in COVID-19. The chain carries TRBV24-1 and TRBJ1-3, with 10 bases fitting TRBD1. The sample comprised peripheral blood. This receptor was taken from a human donor in a cohort sampled during active COVID-19. The CDR3 here is CATSPGTGAGNTIYF. In DNA form, the CDR3 reads TGTGCCACCAGTCCAGGGACAGGGGCTGGAAACACCATATATTTT.